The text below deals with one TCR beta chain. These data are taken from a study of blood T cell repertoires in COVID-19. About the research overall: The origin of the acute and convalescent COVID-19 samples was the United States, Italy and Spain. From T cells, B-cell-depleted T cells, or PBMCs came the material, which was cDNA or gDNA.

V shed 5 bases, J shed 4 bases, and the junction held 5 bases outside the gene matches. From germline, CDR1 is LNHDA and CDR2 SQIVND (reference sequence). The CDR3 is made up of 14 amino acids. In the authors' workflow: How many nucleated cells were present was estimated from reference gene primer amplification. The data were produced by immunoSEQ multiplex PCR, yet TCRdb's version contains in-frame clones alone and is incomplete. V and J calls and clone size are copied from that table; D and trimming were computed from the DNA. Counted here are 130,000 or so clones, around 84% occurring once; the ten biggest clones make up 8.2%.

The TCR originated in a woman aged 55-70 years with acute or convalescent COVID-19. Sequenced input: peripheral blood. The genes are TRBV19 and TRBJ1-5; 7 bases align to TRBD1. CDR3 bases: TGTGCCAGTAGTTTGGACAGGTCAAATCAGCCCCAGCATTTT. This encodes CASSLDRSNQPQHF.